These 19 T cell receptor beta chains originate from one sample sequenced in a study of T cell changes during pregnancy in multiple sclerosis. Only in-frame clones appear in the TCRdb table, and some are missing; sequencing was by immunoSEQ multiplex PCR. The sample has 40,000 to 60,000 clones; 92% are singletons. This specimen consisted of CD4+ T cells from peripheral blood mononuclear cells, obtained in the third trimester of pregnancy. These receptors all stem from a female donor with multiple sclerosis, enrolled in a pregnancy study.

The rearrangement uses TRBV2 and TRBJ2-5, with 9 bases aligning to TRBD1. From germline, CDR1 is SNHLY and CDR2 FYNNEI. Trimming cost V 7 bases and J 5 bases; bases outside gene matches: 14. This CDR3 is built from 16 residues. For the CDR3, the DNA is TGTGCCAGCACCCTACAGGGGGCTAGCGCGGTGGAGACCCAGTACTTC. Translating gives CASTLQGASAVETQYF.

The chain employs TRBV9 and TRBJ1-2, with D possibly TRBD1 on 6 matching bases. Germline V lookup: CDR1 SGDLS, CDR2 YYNGEE. The CDR3 extends over 15 amino acids. The V gene lost 3 bases and the J gene lost 3 bases, with 15 bases spanning the gap. The CDR3: CASSERDRTHYGYTF. The CDR3 DNA follows: TGTGCCAGCAGCGAGAGAGACAGGACTCACTATGGCTACACCTTC.

This rearrangement joins TRBV10-3 to TRBJ2-1; TRBD2 agrees at 12 bases. Germline V gene lookup returns CDR1 ENHRY and CDR2 SYGVKD. This CDR3 comprises 15 residues. Trimming cost V 6 bases and J 7 bases; bases outside gene matches: 7. The CDR3 DNA sequence: TGTGCCATCAGATATACTAGCGGGGGGTTAAATGAGCAGTTCTTC. This encodes CAIRYTSGGLNEQFF.

The chain is built from TRBV7-2 and TRBJ1-5; D not certain. Trimming left V 1 base short and J 7 bases short, with 8 bases between. This CDR3 contains 13 residues. The V gene's germline CDR1 is SGHTA and CDR2 FQGNSA. The CDR3 sequence is CASSLDNAQPQHF. CDR3 nucleotide sequence: TGTGCCAGCAGCTTAGATAACGCGCAGCCCCAGCATTTT.

The count of this clone is one. This chain connects TRBV4-3 to TRBJ2-1; D may be TRBD2 (6 bases). Trimming removed 2 bases at V and 15 bases at J, with 20 bases between. CDR1 and CDR2 (germline): LGHNA, YSLEER. This CDR3 spans 14 amino acids. The CDR3 spells CASSQSNLVGEAFF. CDR3 sequence (DNA): TGCGCCAGCAGCCAATCGAATCTTGTGGGGGAGGCGTTCTTC.

The V and J genes are TRBV7-2 and TRBJ1-2; 7 positions agree with TRBD1. CDR3 size: 16 residues. Trimming took 4 bases from V and 4 from J; bases not matched to a gene: 12. Germline CDR1 is SGHTA and CDR2 is FQGNSA. The CDR3 bases are TGTGCCAGCAGCTCCCCCGACAGGGTAGAAGGCTATGGCTACACCTTC. It specifies CASSSPDRVEGYGYTF.

V and J are TRBV29-1 and TRBJ1-1, with a possible D match to TRBD1 (5 bases). The CDR3 length is 13 residues. CDR1 and CDR2 from the germline V gene are SQVTM and ANQGSEA. Trimming cost V 6 bases and J 0 bases, with 11 bases left between them. The CDR3 bases are TGCAGCGTCACTCAGGGCCTGAACACTGAAGCTTTCTTT. It specifies CSVTQGLNTEAFF.

This chain uses TRBV6-5 with TRBJ1-1; no firm D call. Per the germline V gene, CDR1 is MNHEY and CDR2 is SVGAGI. The V end was cut by 7 bases, the J end by 1 base, with 13 bases between. CDR3 length equals 14 residues. CDR3 coding DNA: TGTGCCAGCATTTCCGAACCGGGGAACACTGAAGCTTTCTTT. Amino acids: CASISEPGNTEAFF.

This clone was counted once. The junction does not match germline at one end; this may be a read error. This chain links TRBV6-6 with TRBJ1-1; 8 positions match TRBD1. Germline-derived CDR1 and CDR2 are MNHNY and SVGAGI (reference sequence). The CDR3 length is 15 residues. CDR3 nucleotides: TGTGCCAGCAGTTACCCGACAGGGGCCGGATCTGACGCTTTCTTT. As protein: CASSYPTGAGSDAFF.

This rearrangement joins TRBV11-1 to TRBJ2-7, with 9 bases fitting TRBD1. After removal of 3 bases from V and 2 bases from J, the junction contained 5 bases not matched to a gene. There are 15 residues in the CDR3. Germline-derived CDR1 and CDR2 are SGHAT and FQDESV (reference sequence). CDR3: CASSFRQGGTYEQYF. The CDR3 DNA reads as TGTGCCAGCAGCTTCCGACAGGGGGGTACCTACGAGCAGTACTTC.

V is TRBV6-5 and J is TRBJ2-4; possibly TRBD2 for D (7 bases). This CDR3 is 15 amino acids long. Germline lookup yields CDR1 MNHEY and CDR2 SVGAGI. V was cut by 5 bases and J by 9 bases, with 20 bases left in between. CDR3 region: CASSPRAGARVIQYF. The DNA of the CDR3 is TGTGCCAGCAGTCCCAGGGCGGGGGCGAGGGTCATTCAGTACTTC.

The chain couples TRBV5-5 to TRBJ2-1; D perhaps matches TRBD1 (7 bases). Looked up from germline, CDR1 is SGHKS and CDR2 is YYEKEE (reference sequence). The CDR3 sequence is 16 residues long. Trimming removed 0 bases at V and 3 bases at J, with 13 bases between. The CDR3 reads CASSLVAGGLYNEQFF. CDR3 coding DNA: TGTGCCAGCAGCTTGGTCGCAGGGGGACTCTACAATGAGCAGTTCTTC.

This clone was detected a few times. This chain uses TRBV4-2 with TRBJ1-3; 7 bases match TRBD1. Germline loops: CDR1 LGHNA, CDR2 YNFKEQ. The CDR3 covers 17 residues. V was pared by 2 bases and J by 0 bases, with 7 bases of the junction left unmatched. The CDR3 DNA reads as TGTGCCAGCAGCCAAATTGGACAGGAGAGCTCTGGAAACACCATATATTTT. Translated, it gives CASSQIGQESSGNTIYF.

The genes are TRBV4-3 and TRBJ2-1; 8 positions match TRBD1. Germline CDR1 LGHNA, CDR2 YSLEER. V gave up 2 bases and J gave up 4 bases; unmatched junction bases: 1. CDR3 length: 14 amino acids. CDR3 loop: CASSQRTGYNEQFF. Written as DNA, the CDR3 is TGCGCCAGCAGCCAACGGACAGGGTACAATGAGCAGTTCTTC.

The V and J genes are TRBV28 and TRBJ1-5; tentatively, D is TRBD1 (5 bases). The CDR3 has 16 residues. Trimming cost V 5 bases and J 6 bases, with 20 bases left between them. Germline V lookup: CDR1 MDHEN, CDR2 SYDVKM. CDR3 in amino acids: CASSPMNRGSGQPQHF. CDR3 bases: TGTGCCAGCAGTCCCATGAATAGGGGCTCGGGTCAGCCCCAGCATTTT.

The gene calls are TRBV5-6 and TRBJ2-2; 9 bases fit TRBD1. The J segment lost 4 bases and the V segment lost 5 bases, leaving 6 bases of the junction unmatched. Germline V gene data show CDR1 as SGHDT and CDR2 as YYEEEE. The CDR3 totals 15 residues. The CDR3 here is CASRPDRGGTGELFF. For the CDR3, the DNA is TGTGCCAGCAGGCCTGACAGGGGGGGCACCGGGGAGCTGTTTTTT. The full variable domain, rest sourced from reference TRBV5-6 and TRBJ2-2, is DAGVTQSPTHLIKTRGQQVTLRCSPKSGHDTVSWYQQALGQGPQFIFQYYEEEERQRGNFPDRFSGHQFPNYSSELNVNALLLGDSALYLCASRPDRGGTGELFFGEGSRLTVL.

This sequence joins TRBV18 and TRBJ2-7; tentatively, D is TRBD2 (5 bases). Germline CDR1 reads KGHSH; CDR2 reads LQKENI. The CDR3 runs to 13 residues. Trimming took off 3 bases at V and 6 bases at J, with 12 bases between the two ends. CDR3 sequence: CASSPPVRGEQYF. CDR3 bases: TGTGCCAGCTCACCCCCGGTCCGGGGCGAGCAGTACTTC.

The V and J genes are TRBV6-5 and TRBJ1-5; TRBD1 matches 8 bases. J lost 3 bases, V lost 6 bases, and 4 bases had no gene match. This CDR3 is built from 14 residues. Germline V CDR1 and CDR2: MNHEY, SVGAGI. CDR3: CASSQQGDNQPQHF. The CDR3 DNA sequence: TGTGCCAGCAGCCAACAGGGGGACAATCAGCCCCAGCATTTT.

V usage is TRBV6-5 and J usage is TRBJ1-2, with D possibly being TRBD1 (5 bases). The V gene's germline CDR1 is MNHEY and CDR2 SVGAGI. The CDR3 extends over 13 amino acids. Between the trimmed V and J ends, which lost 3 bases and 5 bases, there was a span of 10 bases. CDR3 loop: CASSYQGVYGYTF. The CDR3 nucleotides are TGTGCCAGCAGTTATCAAGGGGTTTATGGCTACACCTTC.